This T cell receptor beta chain is drawn from a study of blood T cell repertoires in COVID-19. CDR3 length: 18 amino acids. Germline lookup yields CDR1 LGHNA and CDR2 YNFKEQ. With V trimmed by 6 bases and J by 3 bases, 9 bases remained unmatched. Study processing details: Reference gene primer amplification gave estimated nucleated cell counts. Assay used: immunoSEQ multiplex PCR; TCRdb lists only in-frame clones, some missing. V, J and clone size are those of that table, while D and trimming were read from the DNA. The sample has roughly 260,000 clones, around 82% seen once. This study enrolled people aged roughly 18 to 89 from 20 to 25 US geographic areas. The study recruited exposed participants who had met a COVID-19 case within 2 weeks before entry.

The source is a woman in her thirties or forties who had been exposed to COVID-19. Source material: PBMCs or T cells enriched from blood (not recorded which). The rearrangement joins TRBV4-2 to TRBJ2-2, with 14 positions matching TRBD2. The CDR3 bases are TGTGCCAGCAGGGGGGGACTAGCGGGGGCCCCGGACACCGGGGAGCTGTTTTTT. Amino acids: CASRGGLAGAPDTGELFF.